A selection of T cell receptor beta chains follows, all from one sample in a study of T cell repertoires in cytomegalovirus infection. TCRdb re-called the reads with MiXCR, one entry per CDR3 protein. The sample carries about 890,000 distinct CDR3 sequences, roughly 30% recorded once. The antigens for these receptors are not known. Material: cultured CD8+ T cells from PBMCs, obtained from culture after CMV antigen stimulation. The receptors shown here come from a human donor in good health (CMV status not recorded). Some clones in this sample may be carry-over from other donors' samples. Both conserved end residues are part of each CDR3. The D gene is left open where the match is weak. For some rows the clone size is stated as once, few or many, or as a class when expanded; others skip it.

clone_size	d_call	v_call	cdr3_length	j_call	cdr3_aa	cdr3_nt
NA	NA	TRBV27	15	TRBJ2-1	CASSLAPNTYNEQFF	TGTGCCAGCAGCCTTGCACCCAACACGTACAATGAGCAGTTCTTC
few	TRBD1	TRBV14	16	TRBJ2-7	CASSQETDRFSYEQYF	TGTGCCAGCAGCCAGGAGACGGACAGGTTCTCCTACGAGCAGTACTTC
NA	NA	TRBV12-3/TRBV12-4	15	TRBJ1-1	CASSSLTVLNTEAFF	TGTGCCAGCAGTTCCCTGACAGTCTTGAACACTGAAGCTTTCTTT
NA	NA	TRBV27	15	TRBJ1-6	CASSLEGGFISPLHF	TGTGCCAGCAGTTTAGAAGGGGGATTTATCTCACCCCTCCACTTT
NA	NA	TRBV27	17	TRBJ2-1	CASSLSPGASSNNEQFF	TGTGCCAGCAGTTTATCCCCGGGGGCCTCCTCGAACAATGAGCAGTTCTTC
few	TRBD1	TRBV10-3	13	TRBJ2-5	CGVRDSGGETQYF	TGTGGCGTCCGGGACAGTGGGGGAGAGACCCAGTACTTC
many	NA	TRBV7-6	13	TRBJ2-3	CASSSLTTDTQYF	TGTGCCAGCAGCTCTCTTACCACAGATACGCAGTATTTT
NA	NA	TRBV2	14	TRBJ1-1	CASSVRTRDTEAFF	TGTGCCAGCAGTGTAAGAACGAGGGACACTGAAGCTTTCTTT
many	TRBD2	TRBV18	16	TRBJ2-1	CASSPPSSGPYNEQFF	TGTGCCAGCTCACCACCGTCTAGCGGGCCTTACAATGAGCAGTTCTTC
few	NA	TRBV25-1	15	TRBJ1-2	CASSEFFSGTYGYTF	TGTGCCAGCAGTGAATTTTTCTCCGGGACCTATGGCTACACCTTC
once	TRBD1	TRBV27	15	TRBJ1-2	CASSPAGQGFRGYTF	TGTGCCAGCAGTCCCGCGGGACAGGGGTTTCGGGGCTACACCTTC
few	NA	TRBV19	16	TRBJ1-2	CASSGNRAYGDYGYTF	TGTGCCAGTAGTGGCAATCGGGCGTACGGAGACTATGGCTACACCTTC
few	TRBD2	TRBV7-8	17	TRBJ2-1	CASSLWGSGGARNEQFF	TGTGCCAGCAGCTTATGGGGTAGCGGGGGGGCTAGGAATGAGCAGTTCTTC
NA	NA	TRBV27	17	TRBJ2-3	CASSPMPPSVGTDTQYF	TGTGCCAGCAGTCCGATGCCTCCCAGCGTGGGCACAGATACGCAGTATTTT
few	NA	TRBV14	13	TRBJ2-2	CASSAANTGELFF	TGTGCCAGCAGTGCTGCGAACACCGGGGAGCTGTTTTTT
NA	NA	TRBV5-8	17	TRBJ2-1	CASSLGVYSNSYNEQFF	TGTGCCAGCAGCTTGGGGGTATACTCAAACTCCTACAATGAGCAGTTCTTC
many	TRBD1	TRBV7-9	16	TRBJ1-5	CASSPPGGEGNQPQHF	TGTGCCAGCAGCCCCCCAGGGGGCGAGGGCAATCAGCCCCAGCATTTT
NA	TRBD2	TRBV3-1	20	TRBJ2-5	CASSLLAGAFPSESQETQYF	TGTGCCAGCAGCCTACTAGCGGGGGCCTTCCCTTCTGAATCCCAAGAGACCCAGTACTTC
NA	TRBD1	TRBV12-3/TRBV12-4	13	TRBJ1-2	CASSSGGMGGYTF	TGTGCCAGCAGTTCAGGGGGAATGGGGGGCTACACCTTC
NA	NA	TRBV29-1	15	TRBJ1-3	CSVPAEGPSGNTIYF	TGCAGCGTCCCTGCGGAGGGGCCCTCTGGAAACACCATATATTTT
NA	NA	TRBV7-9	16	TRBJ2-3	CASSYSEFYFRDTQYF	TGTGCCAGCAGCTACTCAGAATTTTACTTCCGAGATACGCAGTATTTT
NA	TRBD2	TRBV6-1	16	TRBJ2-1	CASHSQRGDSYNEQFF	TGTGCCAGCCATTCCCAGCGGGGGGACTCCTACAATGAGCAGTTCTTC
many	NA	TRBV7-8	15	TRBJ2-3	CASSLGASRADTQYF	TGTGCCAGCAGCTTAGGGGCTAGCAGGGCAGATACGCAGTATTTT
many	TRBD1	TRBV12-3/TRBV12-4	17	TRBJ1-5	CASSADREVGVNQPQHF	TGTGCCAGCAGTGCTGACAGGGAGGTCGGGGTCAATCAGCCCCAGCATTTT
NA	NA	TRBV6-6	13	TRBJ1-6	CASSYADTGPLHF	TGTGCCAGCAGTTACGCGGACACCGGGCCCCTCCACTTT
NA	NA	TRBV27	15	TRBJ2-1	CASSPTELSYNEQFF	TGTGCCAGCAGTCCGACAGAACTCTCCTACAATGAGCAGTTCTTC